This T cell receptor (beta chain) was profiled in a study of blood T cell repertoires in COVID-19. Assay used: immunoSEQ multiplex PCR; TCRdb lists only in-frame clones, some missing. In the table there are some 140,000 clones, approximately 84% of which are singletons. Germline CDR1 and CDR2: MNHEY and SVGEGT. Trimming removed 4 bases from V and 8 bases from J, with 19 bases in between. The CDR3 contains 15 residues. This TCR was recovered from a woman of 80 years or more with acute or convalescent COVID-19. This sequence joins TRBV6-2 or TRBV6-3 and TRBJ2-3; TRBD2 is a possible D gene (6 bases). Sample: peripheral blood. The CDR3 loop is CASSSSEAGRGTQYF. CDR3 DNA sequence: TGTGCCAGCAGTTCCTCGGAGGCTGGGCGGGGTACGCAGTATTTT.